These T cell receptor beta chains were read from a single sample in a study of cytomegalovirus exposure and HLA in healthy donors. Assay: immunoSEQ multiplex PCR; the TCRdb copy retains only in-frame clones and omits some. The table records roughly 120,000 clones, 76% of them present only once. The sample taken for sequencing was PBMCs. The receptors here all came from a man younger than 40 in good health and CMV-seropositive. The CDR3 runs from the conserved cysteine through the conserved F or W. Fields, in order: J gene, V gene, D gene, clone size, CDR3 DNA, CDR3 protein. A D gene is named only where the DNA matches it firmly. Clone size appears in some rows only: once, few, many, or a class for an expanded clone.

J gene: TRBJ2-2; V gene: TRBV13; D gene: TRBD1; clone size: .; CDR3 DNA: TGTGCCAGCAGCTTAGGGACAGGGTGGAACACCGGGGAGCTGTTTTTT; CDR3 protein: CASSLGTGWNTGELFF
J gene: TRBJ1-4; V gene: TRBV18; D gene: .; clone size: .; CDR3 DNA: TGTGCCAGCTCGTACAGGGTTGACAGAAGAACTAATGAAAAACTGTTTTTT; CDR3 protein: CASSYRVDRRTNEKLFF
J gene: TRBJ2-1; V gene: TRBV7-2; D gene: TRBD2; clone size: .; CDR3 DNA: TGTGCCGGAGATATAGCGGGGGGTGGACCCCCGCACCTTTGGCAGTTCTTC; CDR3 protein: CAGDIAGGGPPHLWQFF
J gene: TRBJ1-5; V gene: TRBV21-1; D gene: .; clone size: .; CDR3 DNA: TGTGCCAGCAGCCCCGGAGGAAGTGAAAGCAATCAGCCCCAGCATTTT; CDR3 protein: CASSPGGSESNQPQHF
J gene: TRBJ2-7; V gene: TRBV9; D gene: TRBD1; clone size: .; CDR3 DNA: TGTGCCAGCAGCCGAGGGGGGACAGGTTCCTACGAGCAGTACTTC; CDR3 protein: CASSRGGTGSYEQYF
J gene: TRBJ2-1; V gene: TRBV29-1; D gene: TRBD2; clone size: .; CDR3 DNA: TGCAGCGTTGCTGGGACTAGCGGGGATCCGAGCTCCTACAATGAGCAGTTCTTC; CDR3 protein: CSVAGTSGDPSSYNEQFF
J gene: TRBJ2-7; V gene: TRBV19; D gene: .; clone size: .; CDR3 DNA: TGTGCCAGTAGTATAGGAAGTTCGGGGAACGAGCAGTACTTC; CDR3 protein: CASSIGSSGNEQYF
J gene: TRBJ1-1; V gene: TRBV11-1; D gene: .; clone size: .; CDR3 DNA: TGTGCCAGCAGCTTAGTTCAGCGCCCGTTCATGAACACTGAAGCTTTCTTT; CDR3 protein: CASSLVQRPFMNTEAFF
J gene: TRBJ1-3; V gene: TRBV5-6; D gene: TRBD1; clone size: once; CDR3 DNA: TGTGCCAGCAGCGAAGGACAGGGGGCAGACACCATATATTTT; CDR3 protein: CASSEGQGADTIYF
J gene: TRBJ2-3; V gene: TRBV29-1; D gene: TRBD2; clone size: .; CDR3 DNA: TGCAGCGTTACGACTAGCGGGGGGTCAGATACGCAGTATTTT; CDR3 protein: CSVTTSGGSDTQYF
J gene: TRBJ2-5; V gene: TRBV2; D gene: .; clone size: .; CDR3 DNA: TGTGCCAGCAGTGAGGATCGGGGGACCCAGTACTTC; CDR3 protein: CASSEDRGTQYF
J gene: TRBJ2-7; V gene: TRBV5-1; D gene: .; clone size: .; CDR3 DNA: TGCGCCAGCAGCTTGGATACTGAGCAGTACTTC; CDR3 protein: CASSLDTEQYF
J gene: TRBJ1-3; V gene: TRBV6-5; D gene: .; clone size: .; CDR3 DNA: TGTGCCAGCACCAGCTCTGGAAACACCATATATTTT; CDR3 protein: CASTSSGNTIYF
J gene: TRBJ1-3; V gene: TRBV6-1; D gene: .; clone size: .; CDR3 DNA: TGTGCCAGCAGTGGTGTGATAAGGGGAAACGGAAACACCATATATTTT; CDR3 protein: CASSGVIRGNGNTIYF
J gene: TRBJ2-3; V gene: TRBV29-1; D gene: .; clone size: .; CDR3 DNA: TGCAGCGTGACCACGGCAGGGCGGACAGATACGCAGTATTTT; CDR3 protein: CSVTTAGRTDTQYF
J gene: TRBJ2-7; V gene: TRBV27; D gene: .; clone size: .; CDR3 DNA: TGTGCCAGCAGTTCCCGGCAGGGCTCCTACGAGCAGTACTTC; CDR3 protein: CASSSRQGSYEQYF
J gene: TRBJ2-5; V gene: TRBV2; D gene: TRBD2; clone size: .; CDR3 DNA: TGTGCCAAAACTAGCGGGGACCAAGAGACCCAGTACTTC; CDR3 protein: CAKTSGDQETQYF
J gene: TRBJ2-3; V gene: TRBV10-2; D gene: TRBD2; clone size: large; CDR3 DNA: TGCGCCAGCAGTGCCGGGGGGGTCACAGATACGCAGTATTTT; CDR3 protein: CASSAGGVTDTQYF